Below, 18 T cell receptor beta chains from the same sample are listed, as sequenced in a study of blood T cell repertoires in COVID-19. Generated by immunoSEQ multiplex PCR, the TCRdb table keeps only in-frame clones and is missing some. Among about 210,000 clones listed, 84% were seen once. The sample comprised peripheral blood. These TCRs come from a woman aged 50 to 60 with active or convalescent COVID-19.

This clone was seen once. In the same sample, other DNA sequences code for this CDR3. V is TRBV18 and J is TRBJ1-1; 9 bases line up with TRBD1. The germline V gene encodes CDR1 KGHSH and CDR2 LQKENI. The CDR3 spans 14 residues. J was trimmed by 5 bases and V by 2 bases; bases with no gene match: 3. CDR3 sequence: CASSPDRGVTEAFF. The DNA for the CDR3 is TGTGCCAGCTCACCAGACAGGGGGGTGACTGAAGCTTTCTTT.

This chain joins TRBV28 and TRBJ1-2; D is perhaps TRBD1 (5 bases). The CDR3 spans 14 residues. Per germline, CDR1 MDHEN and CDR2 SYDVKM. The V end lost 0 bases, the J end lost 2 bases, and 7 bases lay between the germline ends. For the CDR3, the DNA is TGTGCCAGCAGTTTATGGGCAGGGAACTATGGCTACACCTTC. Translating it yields CASSLWAGNYGYTF.

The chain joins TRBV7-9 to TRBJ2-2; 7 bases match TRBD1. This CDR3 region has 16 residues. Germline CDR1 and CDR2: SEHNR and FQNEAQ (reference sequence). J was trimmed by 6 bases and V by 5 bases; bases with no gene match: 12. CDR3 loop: CASSPPGRGGAGELFF. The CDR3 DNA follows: TGTGCCAGCAGCCCCCCGGGGAGAGGGGGCGCCGGGGAGCTGTTTTTT.

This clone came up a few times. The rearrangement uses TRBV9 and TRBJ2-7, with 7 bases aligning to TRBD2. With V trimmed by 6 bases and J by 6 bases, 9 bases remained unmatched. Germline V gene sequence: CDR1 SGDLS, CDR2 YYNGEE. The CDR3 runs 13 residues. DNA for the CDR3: TGTGCCAGCACCATAGACGGGGGGAGCGAGCAGTACTTC. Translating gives CASTIDGGSEQYF.

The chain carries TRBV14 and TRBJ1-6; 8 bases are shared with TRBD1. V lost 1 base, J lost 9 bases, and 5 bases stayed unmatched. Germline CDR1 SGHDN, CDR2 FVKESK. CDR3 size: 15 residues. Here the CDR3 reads CASSQGRQGLSPLHF. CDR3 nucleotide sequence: TGTGCCAGCAGCCAAGGGAGACAGGGGCTTTCACCCCTCCACTTT.

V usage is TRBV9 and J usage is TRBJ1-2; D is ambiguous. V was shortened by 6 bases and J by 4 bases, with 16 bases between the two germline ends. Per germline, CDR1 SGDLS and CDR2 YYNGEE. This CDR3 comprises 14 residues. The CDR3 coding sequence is TGTGCCAGCAAACCGAGGTACGTAGGCTATGGCTACACCTTC. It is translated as CASKPRYVGYGYTF.

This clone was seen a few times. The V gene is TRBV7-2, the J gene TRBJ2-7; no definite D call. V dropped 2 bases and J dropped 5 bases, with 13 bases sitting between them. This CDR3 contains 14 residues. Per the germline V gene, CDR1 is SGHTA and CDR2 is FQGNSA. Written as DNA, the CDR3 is TGTGCCAGCAGCTTAACTTCCATAGCCGACGAGCAGTACTTC. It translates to CASSLTSIADEQYF. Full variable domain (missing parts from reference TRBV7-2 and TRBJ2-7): GAGVSQSPSNKVTEKGKDVELRCDPISGHTALYWYRQSLGQGLEFLIYFQGNSAPDKSGLPSDRFSAERTGGSVSTLTIQRTQQEDSAVYLCASSLTSIADEQYFGPGTRLTVT.

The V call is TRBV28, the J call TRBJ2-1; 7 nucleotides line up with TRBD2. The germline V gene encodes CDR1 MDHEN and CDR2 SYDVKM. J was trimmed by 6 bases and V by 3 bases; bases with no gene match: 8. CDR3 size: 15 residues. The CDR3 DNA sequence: TGTGCCAGCAGTTTCGGCGGGAGCAAGGGCAATGAGCAGTTCTTC. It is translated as CASSFGGSKGNEQFF.

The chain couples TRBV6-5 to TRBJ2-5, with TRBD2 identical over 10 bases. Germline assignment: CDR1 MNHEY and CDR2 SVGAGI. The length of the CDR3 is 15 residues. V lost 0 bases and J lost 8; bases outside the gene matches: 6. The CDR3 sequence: CASSYSLAGEDTQYF. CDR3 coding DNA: TGTGCCAGCAGTTACTCCCTAGCGGGAGAGGACACCCAGTACTTC.

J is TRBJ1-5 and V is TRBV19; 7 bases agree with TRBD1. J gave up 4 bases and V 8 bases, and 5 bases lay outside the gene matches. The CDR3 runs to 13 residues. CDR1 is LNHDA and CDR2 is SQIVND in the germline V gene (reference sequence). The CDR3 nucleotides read TGTGCCAGTTCCGGGACAGAGAATCAGCCCCAGCATTTT. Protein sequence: CASSGTENQPQHF.

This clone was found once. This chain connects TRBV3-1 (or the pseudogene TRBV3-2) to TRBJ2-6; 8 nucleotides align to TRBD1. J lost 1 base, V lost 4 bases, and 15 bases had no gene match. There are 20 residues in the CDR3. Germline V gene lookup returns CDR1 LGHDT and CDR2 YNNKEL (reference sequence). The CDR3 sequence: CASSRTDRGSYYSGANVLTF. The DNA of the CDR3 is TGTGCCAGCAGCCGAACCGACAGGGGCTCGTACTATTCTGGGGCCAACGTCCTGACTTTC.

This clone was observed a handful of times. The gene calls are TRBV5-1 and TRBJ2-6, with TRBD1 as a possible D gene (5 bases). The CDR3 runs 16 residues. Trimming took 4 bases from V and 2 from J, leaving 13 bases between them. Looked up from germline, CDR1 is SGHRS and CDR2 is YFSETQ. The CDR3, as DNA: TGCGCCAGCAGCGGGATCCCGACAGCTGGGGCCAACGTCCTGACTTTC. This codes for CASSGIPTAGANVLTF. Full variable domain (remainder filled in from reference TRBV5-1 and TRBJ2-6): KAGVTQTPRYLIKTRGQQVTLSCSPISGHRSVSWYQQTPGQGLQFLFEYFSETQRNKGNFPGRFSGRQFSNSRSEMNVSTLELGDSALYLCASSGIPTAGANVLTFGAGSRLTVL.

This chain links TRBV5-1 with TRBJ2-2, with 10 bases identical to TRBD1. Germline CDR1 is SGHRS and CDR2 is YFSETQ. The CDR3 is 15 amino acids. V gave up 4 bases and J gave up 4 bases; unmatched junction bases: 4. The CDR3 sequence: CASSIRDRGTGELFF. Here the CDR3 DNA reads TGCGCCAGCAGCATCCGGGACAGGGGCACCGGGGAGCTGTTTTTT.

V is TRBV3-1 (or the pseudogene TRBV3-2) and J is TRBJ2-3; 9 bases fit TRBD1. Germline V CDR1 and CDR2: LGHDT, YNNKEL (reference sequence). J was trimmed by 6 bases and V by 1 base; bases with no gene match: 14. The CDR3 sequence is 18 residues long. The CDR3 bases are TGTGCCAGCAGCCAAGTCCAGTATCGGACAGGGGCCGAGGATACGCAGTATTTT. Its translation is CASSQVQYRTGAEDTQYF.

CDR3 DNA sequence: TGTGCCAGCAGTTACAACAGGGAAACCGGGGAGCTGTTTTTT. Its protein is CASSYNRETGELFF. The chain is built from TRBV6-5 and TRBJ2-2; a weak D match, TRBD1 (6 bases). The ends were cut back, 2 bases at V and 5 bases at J, with 9 bases in the middle. The CDR3 sequence is 14 residues long. Germline loops: CDR1 MNHEY, CDR2 SVGAGI.

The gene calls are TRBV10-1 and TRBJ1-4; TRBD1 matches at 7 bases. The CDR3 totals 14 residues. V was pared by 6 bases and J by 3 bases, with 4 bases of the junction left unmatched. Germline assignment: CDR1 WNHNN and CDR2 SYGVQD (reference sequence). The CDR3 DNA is TGCGCCAGCAGCGACGGGACAGCTAATGAAAAACTGTTTTTT. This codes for CASSDGTANEKLFF.

The CDR3 reads CASSLQPAGLDEKLFF. DNA of the CDR3: TGTGCCAGCAGCTTACAACCGGCAGGACTAGATGAAAAACTGTTTTTT. The chain couples TRBV11-2 to TRBJ1-4; D unresolved. This CDR3 comprises 16 residues. Trimming pared 2 bases from V and 6 bases from J, leaving 16 bases between. Germline V gene lookup returns CDR1 SGHAT and CDR2 FQNNGV.

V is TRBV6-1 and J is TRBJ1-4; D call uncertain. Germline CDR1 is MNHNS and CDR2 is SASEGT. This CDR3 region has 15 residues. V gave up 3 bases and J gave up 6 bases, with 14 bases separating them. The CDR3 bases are TGTGCCAGCAGTGACGAGGGCGGGTATTATGAAAAACTGTTTTTT. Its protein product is CASSDEGGYYEKLFF.